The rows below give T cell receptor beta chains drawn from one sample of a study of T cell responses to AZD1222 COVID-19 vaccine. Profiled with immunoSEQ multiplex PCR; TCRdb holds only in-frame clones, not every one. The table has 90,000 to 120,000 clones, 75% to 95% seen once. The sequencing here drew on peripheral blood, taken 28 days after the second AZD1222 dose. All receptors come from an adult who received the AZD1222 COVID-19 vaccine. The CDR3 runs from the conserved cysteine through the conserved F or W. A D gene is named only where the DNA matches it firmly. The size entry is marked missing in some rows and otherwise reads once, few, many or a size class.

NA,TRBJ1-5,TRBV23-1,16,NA,CASSQSRGRFNQPQHF,TGCGCCAGCAGTCAAAGTAGGGGCAGATTCAATCAGCCCCAGCATTTT
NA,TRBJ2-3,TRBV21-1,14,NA,CASSKGLDTDTQYF,TGTGCCAGCAGCAAGGGACTAGACACAGATACGCAGTATTTT
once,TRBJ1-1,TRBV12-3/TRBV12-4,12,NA,CASSPTGYEAFF,TGTGCCAGCAGTCCGACAGGCTATGAAGCTTTCTTT
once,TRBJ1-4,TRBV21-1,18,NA,CASSAIGQGASTNEKLFF,TGTGCCAGCAGCGCCATTGGGCAGGGGGCCTCCACTAATGAAAAACTGTTTTTT
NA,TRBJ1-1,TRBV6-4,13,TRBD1,CASKGQGNTEAFF,TGTGCCAGCAAAGGACAGGGCAACACTGAAGCTTTCTTT
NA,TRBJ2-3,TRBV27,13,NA,CASSQSLTDTQYF,TGTGCCAGCAGTCAGAGTCTCACAGATACGCAGTATTTT
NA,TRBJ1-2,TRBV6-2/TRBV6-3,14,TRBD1,CASSAIGTGSVYTF,TGTGCCAGCAGTGCAATCGGGACAGGGTCCGTCTACACCTTC
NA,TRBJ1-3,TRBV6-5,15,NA,CASSPQGLAGNTIYF,TGTGCCAGCAGTCCTCAGGGTCTTGCTGGAAACACCATATATTTT
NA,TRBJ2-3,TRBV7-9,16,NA,CASSPMRTESTDTQYF,TGTGCCAGCAGTCCGATGAGAACGGAGTCCACAGATACGCAGTATTTT
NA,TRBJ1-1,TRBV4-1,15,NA,CASSPPRGAGTEAFF,TGCGCCAGCAGCCCCCCTCGGGGAGCTGGCACTGAAGCTTTCTTT
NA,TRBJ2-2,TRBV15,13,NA,CATSRDRAGELFF,TGTGCCACCAGCAGAGATAGGGCCGGGGAGCTGTTTTTT
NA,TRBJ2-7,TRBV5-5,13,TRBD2,CASRPGLVHEQYF,TGTGCCAGCCGCCCGGGACTAGTCCACGAGCAGTACTTC
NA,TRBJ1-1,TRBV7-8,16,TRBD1,CASSLWAGGSTIEAFF,TGTGCCAGCAGCTTGTGGGCAGGGGGATCAACTATTGAAGCTTTCTTT
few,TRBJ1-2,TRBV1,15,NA,CTSSHPRPSRSGYTF,TGCACCAGCAGCCACCCTAGACCCAGTCGGAGTGGCTACACCTTC
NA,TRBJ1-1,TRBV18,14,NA,CASSPSARNTEAFF,TGTGCCAGCTCACCATCCGCTCGGAACACTGAAGCTTTCTTT
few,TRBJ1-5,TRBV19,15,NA,CASRTTETSNQPQHF,TGTGCCAGTAGAACGACAGAGACAAGCAATCAGCCCCAGCATTTT
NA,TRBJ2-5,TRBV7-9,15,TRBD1,CASSLLGTGQETQYF,TGTGCCAGCAGCTTACTTGGGACAGGACAAGAGACCCAGTACTTC
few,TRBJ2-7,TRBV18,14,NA,CASSPRRDIYEQYF,TGTGCCAGCTCACCACGGCGGGATATCTACGAGCAGTACTTC
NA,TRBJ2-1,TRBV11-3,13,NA,CASSQEGGDEQFF,TGTGCCAGCAGCCAAGAAGGGGGTGATGAGCAGTTCTTC
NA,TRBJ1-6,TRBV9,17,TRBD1,CASSGLDRALPNSPLHF,TGTGCCAGCAGCGGATTGGACAGGGCCCTACCGAATTCACCCCTCCACTTT
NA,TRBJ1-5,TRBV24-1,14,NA,CATSDPRVAQPQHF,TGTGCCACCAGTGATCCCAGGGTCGCGCAGCCCCAGCATTTT
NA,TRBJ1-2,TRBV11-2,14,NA,CASSSSQALYGYTF,TGTGCCAGCAGCTCTTCACAGGCTCTCTATGGCTACACCTTC
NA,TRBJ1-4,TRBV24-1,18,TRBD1,CATSTGQGDGGSNEKLFF,TGTGCCACCAGTACTGGACAGGGTGATGGGGGATCTAATGAAAAACTGTTTTTT
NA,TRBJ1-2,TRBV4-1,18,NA,CASSQDVIGGRIISGYTF,TGCGCCAGCAGCCAAGATGTGATCGGGGGTCGGATAATTAGTGGCTACACCTTC
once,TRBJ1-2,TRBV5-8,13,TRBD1,CASSLTGLRGYTF,TGTGCCAGCAGTTTGACAGGGCTTCGAGGCTACACCTTC
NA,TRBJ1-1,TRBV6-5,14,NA,CASSPPWAGAEAFF,TGTGCCAGCAGTCCTCCTTGGGCCGGCGCTGAAGCTTTCTTT
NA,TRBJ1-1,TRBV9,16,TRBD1,CASSENHRGLGTEAFF,TGTGCCAGCAGCGAGAACCACAGGGGATTGGGAACTGAAGCTTTCTTT
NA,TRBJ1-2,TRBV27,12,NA,CASLGVGRAYTF,TGTGCCAGCCTCGGCGTAGGGAGGGCCTACACCTTC
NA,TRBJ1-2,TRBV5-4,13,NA,CASSPDGAYGYTF,TGTGCCAGCAGCCCGGACGGAGCCTATGGCTACACCTTC
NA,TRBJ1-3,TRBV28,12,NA,CASSTQENTIYF,TGTGCCAGCAGTACCCAGGAAAACACCATATATTTT
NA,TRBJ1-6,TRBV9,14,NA,CASSVGWGNSPLHF,TGTGCCAGCAGCGTAGGGTGGGGTAATTCACCCCTCCACTTT
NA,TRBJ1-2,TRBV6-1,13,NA,CASSDRSGYGYTF,TGTGCCAGCAGTGACAGGTCGGGCTATGGCTACACCTTC
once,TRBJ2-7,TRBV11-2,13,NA,CASSLDSSYEQYF,TGTGCCAGCAGCTTAGACAGCTCCTACGAGCAGTACTTC
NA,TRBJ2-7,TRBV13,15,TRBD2,CASSLIAGGPHEQYF,TGTGCCAGCAGCTTAATCGCGGGAGGGCCCCACGAGCAGTACTTC
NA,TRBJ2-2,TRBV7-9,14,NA,CAGTEGENTGELFF,TGTGCCGGGACCGAGGGGGAGAACACCGGGGAGCTGTTTTTT
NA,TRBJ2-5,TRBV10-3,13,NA,CAIARPGVETQYF,TGTGCCATCGCGCGACCCGGGGTGGAGACCCAGTACTTC
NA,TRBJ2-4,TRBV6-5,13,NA,CASSPGRGNIQYF,TGTGCCAGCAGCCCGGGCCGTGGGAACATTCAGTACTTC
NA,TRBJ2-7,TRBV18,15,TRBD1,CASSPEQGPTYEQYF,TGTGCCAGCTCACCGGAACAGGGGCCTACCTACGAGCAGTACTTC
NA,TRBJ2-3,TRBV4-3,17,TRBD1,CASSQGVGQGARDTQYF,TGCGCCAGCAGCCAAGGGGTCGGGCAGGGGGCGAGAGATACGCAGTATTTT
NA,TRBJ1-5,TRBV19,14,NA,CASSTGYFNQPQHF,TGTGCCAGTAGCACGGGATACTTCAATCAGCCCCAGCATTTT
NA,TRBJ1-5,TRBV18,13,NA,CASSLDRNQPQHF,TGTGCCAGCTCGCTCGACAGGAATCAGCCCCAGCATTTT
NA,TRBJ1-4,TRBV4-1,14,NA,CASSPRRGVEKLFF,TGCGCCAGCAGCCCAAGGCGGGGAGTCGAAAAACTGTTTTTT